Presented here are 24 T cell receptor beta chains from one specimen sequenced in a study of blood T cell repertoires in COVID-19. Sequenced by immunoSEQ multiplex PCR; TCRdb stores in-frame clones only, minus some. The sample consists of 330,000 or so clones, 92% of them appearing once. The sample comprised PBMCs or T cells enriched from blood (not recorded which). These receptors came from a woman aged 25 to 39 who had recovered from COVID-19.

This clone was observed a single time. CDR3 in amino acids: CASSVASYEQYF. In nucleotides, the CDR3 is TGTGCCAGCAGTGTAGCTTCCTACGAGCAGTACTTC. This chain connects TRBV28 to TRBJ2-7; D ambiguous. The germline V gene has CDR1 MDHEN and CDR2 SYDVKM. The V and J ends lost 5 bases and 1 base respectively, with 6 bases between them. This CDR3 has 12 residues.

In this sample, this clone turned up once. This rearrangement joins TRBV28 to TRBJ1-1, with 8 positions matching TRBD1. This CDR3 contains 12 residues. Germline CDR1 and CDR2: MDHEN and SYDVKM. V lost 10 bases, J lost 1 base, and 2 bases stayed unmatched. The CDR3: CATGTGNTEAFF. CDR3 coding DNA: TGTGCCACCGGGACAGGGAACACTGAAGCTTTCTTT. Full variable domain (remainder filled in from reference TRBV28 and TRBJ1-1): DVKVTQSSRYLVKRTGEKVFLECVQDMDHENMFWYRQDPGLGLRLIYFSYDVKMKEKGDIPEGYSVSREKKERFSLILESASTNQTSMYLCATGTGNTEAFFGQGTRLTVV.

The CDR3 sequence is CATADSATAYGYTF. In nucleotides, the CDR3 is TGTGCCACCGCCGATTCAGCGACCGCCTATGGCTACACCTTC. This chain uses TRBV24-1 with TRBJ1-2; D unclear. The V gene lost 9 bases and the J gene lost 4 bases, with 17 bases spanning the gap. Per the germline V gene, CDR1 is KGHDR and CDR2 is SFDVKD. The CDR3 length is 14 residues.

The chain links TRBV3-1 (or the pseudogene TRBV3-2) to TRBJ2-7, with D maybe TRBD1 (6 bases). The CDR3 runs 21 residues. Germline values: CDR1 LGHDT, CDR2 YNNKEL (reference sequence). Trimming took off 1 base at V and 8 bases at J, with 36 bases between the two ends. The CDR3 loop is CASSQGTPDRTLAPYQPKQYF. The CDR3, as DNA: TGTGCCAGCAGCCAAGGGACGCCGGACAGAACCCTAGCTCCTTACCAGCCCAAGCAGTACTTC.

The chain uses TRBV9 and TRBJ2-7; D may be TRBD2 (5 bases). The CDR3 loop spans 15 amino acids. Trimming stripped 3 bases from V and 2 bases from J, with 15 bases between. Germline-derived CDR1 and CDR2 are SGDLS and YYNGEE. The CDR3 DNA is TGTGCCAGCAGCGAGGAGAGCGGACCCCCCTACGAGCAGTACTTC. Protein sequence: CASSEESGPPYEQYF. The whole variable domain, filled in from reference TRBV9 and TRBJ2-7, reads DSGVTQTPKHLITATGQRVTLRCSPRSGDLSVYWYQQSLDQGLQFLIQYYNGEERAKGNILERFSAQQFPDLHSELNLSSLELGDSALYFCASSEESGPPYEQYFGPGTRLTVT.

This chain uses TRBV9 with TRBJ2-7, with D possibly being TRBD1 (5 bases). Trimming removed 0 bases at V and 2 bases at J, with 9 bases between. Germline assignment: CDR1 SGDLS and CDR2 YYNGEE. The CDR3 runs to 14 residues. CDR3 sequence: CASSVDRFPYEQYF. DNA of the CDR3: TGTGCCAGCAGCGTAGACAGGTTCCCCTACGAGCAGTACTTC.

This clone was counted between two and nine times. The CDR3 region is CASSYSSTGGGEAFF. As DNA, the CDR3 is TGTGCCAGCAGTTACTCGTCGACAGGGGGGGGAGAAGCTTTCTTT. The chain links TRBV6-5 to TRBJ1-1; 9 bases fit TRBD1. The CDR3 has 15 residues. From germline, CDR1 is MNHEY and CDR2 SVGAGI. J was trimmed by 8 bases and V by 0 bases; bases with no gene match: 7.

The genes are TRBV6-5 and TRBJ2-1; 9 bases line up with TRBD1. From germline, CDR1 is MNHEY and CDR2 SVGAGI. The V gene end was trimmed by 2 bases and the J gene end by 15 bases; junction bases not matched to a gene: 5. The CDR3 sequence is 12 residues long. The CDR3 nucleotides are TGTGCCAGCAGTTACGATGGGACAGGGCCGTTCTTC. This translates into CASSYDGTGPFF.

This rearrangement joins TRBV27 to TRBJ1-5, with a weak D call TRBD1 (5 bases). Trimming shortened V by 2 bases and J by 2 bases, and 16 bases separated the two germline ends. This CDR3 region has 17 residues. Germline V gene lookup returns CDR1 MNHEY and CDR2 SMNVEV (reference sequence). In nucleotides, the CDR3 is TGTGCCAGCAGTTTAGGGTTGGGGGGGGTTGGCAATCAGCCCCAGCATTTT. Its protein is CASSLGLGGVGNQPQHF.

The chain joins TRBV7-9 to TRBJ1-2; D is uncertain. CDR3 length: 13 residues. In germline, CDR1 is SEHNR, CDR2 FQNEAQ (reference sequence). Between the trimmed V and J ends, which lost 1 base and 7 bases, there was a span of 10 bases. CDR3 amino acids: CASSLVGEFGYTF. CDR3 bases: TGTGCCAGCAGCTTAGTCGGGGAATTTGGCTACACCTTC.

The J gene is TRBJ1-5, the V gene TRBV28; 7 bases map to TRBD1. The CDR3 has 16 residues. J lost 4 bases, V lost 8 bases, and 14 bases had no gene match. Per the germline V gene, CDR1 is MDHEN and CDR2 is SYDVKM. The CDR3 loop is CASHRQGFSKNQPQHF. The CDR3 DNA sequence: TGTGCCAGCCACAGACAGGGCTTTTCAAAAAATCAGCCCCAGCATTTT.

For this clone: The junction departs from germline at one end; a sequencing error may be responsible. This rearrangement joins TRBV30 to TRBJ2-7, with 9 bases identical to TRBD1. This CDR3 spans 13 amino acids. The germline gives CDR1 GTSNPN, CDR2 SVGIG (reference sequence). The CDR3 loop is CACSGTGKYEQYF. For the CDR3, the DNA is TGTGCCTGTAGTGGGACAGGGAAATACGAGCAGTACTTC.

This clone appeared once. This sequence joins TRBV4-2 and TRBJ2-7; 8 nucleotides agree with TRBD1. Germline V gives CDR1 LGHNA, CDR2 YNFKEQ. The CDR3 sequence is 13 residues long. Trimming at V came to 2 bases and at J to 9 bases, leaving 6 bases not matched to a gene. The CDR3 nucleotides read TGTGCCAGCAGCCAATCGGACAGGGAGGTGCAGTACTTC. This translates into CASSQSDREVQYF.

V is TRBV3-1 (or the pseudogene TRBV3-2) and J is TRBJ2-7; TRBD2 agrees at 13 bases. The CDR3 has 15 amino acids. CDR1 is LGHDT and CDR2 is YNNKEL in the germline V gene (reference sequence). With V trimmed by 4 bases and J by 5 bases, 5 bases remained unmatched. For the CDR3, the DNA is TGTGCCAGCAGCCTAGGAACTAGCGGGAGGGACGAGCAGTACTTC. It specifies CASSLGTSGRDEQYF.

The chain is built from TRBV7-9 and TRBJ2-7; 11 positions agree with TRBD2. The length of the CDR3 is 15 residues. With 2 bases clipped from V and 6 bases from J, the junction kept 6 bases outside the gene matches. The germline V gene encodes CDR1 SEHNR and CDR2 FQNEAQ (reference sequence). The CDR3 sequence: CASSLLTSGSREQYF. In DNA, the CDR3 is TGTGCCAGCAGCTTATTAACTAGCGGGAGTCGCGAGCAGTACTTC.

This clone was seen once. V usage is TRBV19 and J usage is TRBJ2-7; 9 bases line up with TRBD1. Unmatched junction bases numbered 11, after V lost 10 bases and J lost 4 bases. The CDR3 contains 14 residues. Germline V gene data show CDR1 as LNHDA and CDR2 as SQIVND (reference sequence). The CDR3 DNA reads as TGTGCCACCAGTGAGACAGGGGGTTTTTACGAGCAGTACTTC. As protein: CATSETGGFYEQYF.

This sequence joins TRBV7-2 and TRBJ2-5; D is unclear. This CDR3 is 12 amino acids long. The ends were cut back, 5 bases at V and 5 bases at J, with 9 bases in the middle. Germline V gene lookup returns CDR1 SGHTA and CDR2 FQGNSA. In DNA, the CDR3 is TGTGCCAGCAGCCAGATGCGGGAGACCCAGTACTTC. Its translation is CASSQMRETQYF.

This sequence joins TRBV3-1 (or the pseudogene TRBV3-2) and TRBJ2-2, with D possibly TRBD1 on 6 matching bases. Per germline, CDR1 LGHDT and CDR2 YNNKEL (reference sequence). This CDR3 region has 14 residues. Trimming pared 7 bases from V and 3 bases from J, leaving 12 bases between. The CDR3: CASNLGADTGELFF. The CDR3, as DNA: TGTGCCAGCAACCTGGGGGCAGACACCGGGGAGCTGTTTTTT.

V and J are TRBV28 and TRBJ1-5; no firm D call. Germline CDR1 reads MDHEN; CDR2 reads SYDVKM. The CDR3 has 13 residues. V shed 1 base and J shed 7 bases, with 8 bases lying between them. The CDR3 reads CASSLFPGQPQHF. Written as DNA, the CDR3 is TGTGCCAGCAGTTTATTCCCAGGACAGCCCCAGCATTTT.

This rearrangement joins TRBV12-5 to TRBJ2-1; possibly TRBD1 for D (6 bases). The germline CDR1 and CDR2 sequences are LGHNT and FRNRAP. CDR3 length equals 17 residues. V was clipped by 6 bases and J by 5 bases, with 23 bases between them. This CDR3 is CASGANPKTGGDNEQFF. DNA of the CDR3: TGTGCTAGTGGCGCTAACCCCAAGACAGGTGGAGACAATGAGCAGTTCTTC.

The V and J genes are TRBV7-8 and TRBJ2-1; 8 bases align to TRBD2. V lost 5 bases, J lost 4 bases, and 10 bases stayed unmatched. CDR3 size: 16 residues. The germline V gene has CDR1 SGHVS and CDR2 FQNEAQ. Here the CDR3 reads CASSPVPGLEYNEQFF. CDR3 DNA sequence: TGTGCCAGCAGCCCAGTACCGGGACTAGAATACAATGAGCAGTTCTTC.

This clone was counted a single time. CDR3: CASFEGTYTGELFF. CDR3 in DNA: TGTGCCAGCTTTGAGGGCACCTACACCGGGGAGCTGTTTTTT. The gene calls are TRBV6-5 and TRBJ2-2; a possible D gene is TRBD2 (5 bases). The CDR3 loop spans 14 amino acids. V shed 8 bases and J shed 3 bases, with 13 bases lying between them. CDR1 and CDR2 (germline): MNHEY, SVGAGI.

The rearrangement joins TRBV4-1 to TRBJ2-3, with 12 bases that match TRBD2. The CDR3 sequence is 20 residues long. Per germline, CDR1 MGHRA and CDR2 YSYEKL. The ends lost 3 bases at V and 2 bases at J; junction bases unmatched: 15. For the CDR3, the DNA is TGCGCCAGCAGCCACACCGAACGATTACTAGCGGGGGGCCCCACAGATACGCAGTATTTT. Residues: CASSHTERLLAGGPTDTQYF.

The V gene is TRBV9, the J gene TRBJ2-7; no reliable D call. Per the germline V gene, CDR1 is SGDLS and CDR2 is YYNGEE. This CDR3 region has 14 residues. Trimming left V 3 bases short and J 1 base short, with 11 bases between. CDR3 nucleotide sequence: TGTGCCAGCAGCGCACGAGGCGGTTCCTACGAGCAGTACTTC. It specifies CASSARGGSYEQYF. The whole variable domain, remainder taken from reference TRBV9 and TRBJ2-7, is DSGVTQTPKHLITATGQRVTLRCSPRSGDLSVYWYQQSLDQGLQFLIQYYNGEERAKGNILERFSAQQFPDLHSELNLSSLELGDSALYFCASSARGGSYEQYFGPGTRLTVT.